This entry is about one T cell receptor beta chain. The data belong to a study of tumor-infiltrating lymphocytes in localized non-small cell lung cancer. Sequencing used immunoSEQ multiplex PCR; TCRdb keeps in-frame clones, though not all of them. The table records about 6,600 clones, about 67% of them present only once. Germline CDR1 and CDR2: SEHNR and FQNEAQ (reference sequence). Trimming removed 1 base from V and 0 bases from J, with 4 bases in between. The CDR3 has 13 residues. The clonotype comes from a human donor with non-small cell lung cancer. The source material was lung tumor tissue. The chain has TRBV7-9 and TRBJ2-7; D ambiguous. CDR3 DNA sequence: TGTGCCAGCAGCTTAGAGAACTCCTACGAGCAGTACTTC. Amino acid sequence: CASSLENSYEQYF. Full variable domain (rest looked up from reference TRBV7-9 and TRBJ2-7): DTGVSQNPRHKITKRGQNVTFRCDPISEHNRLYWYRQTLGQGPEFLTYFQNEAQLEKSRLLSDRFSAERPKGSFSTLEIQRTEQGDSAMYLCASSLENSYEQYFGPGTRLTVT.